One TCR beta chain is described in this entry. This entry belongs to a study of blood T cells in healthy people across ages. This CDR3 has 13 amino acids. With 0 bases clipped from V and 6 bases from J, the junction kept 5 bases outside the gene matches. CDR1 DFQATT and CDR2 SNEGSKA come from the germline V gene (reference sequence). Primers used in a second PCR of about 6 to 11 cycles were a sample-barcoded 5' primer and a J-beta primer mix. TCRdb re-called the 5' RACE reads through MiXCR, storing one row per CDR3 protein. The repertoire holds 550,000 to 600,000 distinct CDR3 sequences, with under 55% as singletons.

V gene TRBV20-1 combines with J gene TRBJ2-7; TRBD2 agrees at 7 bases. This sequence originates from a man at least 80 years old in good health. Sequenced: blood. The CDR3 sequence: CSARDQGGREQYF. The CDR3 DNA follows: TGCAGTGCTAGAGATCAGGGAGGGCGCGAGCAGTACTTC.